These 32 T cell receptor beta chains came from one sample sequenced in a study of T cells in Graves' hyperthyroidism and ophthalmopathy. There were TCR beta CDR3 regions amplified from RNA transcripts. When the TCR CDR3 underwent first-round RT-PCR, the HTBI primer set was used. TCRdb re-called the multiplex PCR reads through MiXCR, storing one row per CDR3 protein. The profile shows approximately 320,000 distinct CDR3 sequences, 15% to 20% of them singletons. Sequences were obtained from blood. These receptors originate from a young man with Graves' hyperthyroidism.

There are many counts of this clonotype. CDR3 amino acids: CAWSHSPELAFF. In DNA form, the CDR3 reads TGTGCCTGGAGTCACAGCCCTGAATTGGCTTTCTTT. The chain links TRBV30 to TRBJ1-1; the D is unclear. CDR1 is GTSNPN, CDR2 SVGIG, per germline (reference sequence). The CDR3 length is 12 residues. Trimming shortened V by 2 bases and J by 11 bases, and 15 bases separated the two germline ends.

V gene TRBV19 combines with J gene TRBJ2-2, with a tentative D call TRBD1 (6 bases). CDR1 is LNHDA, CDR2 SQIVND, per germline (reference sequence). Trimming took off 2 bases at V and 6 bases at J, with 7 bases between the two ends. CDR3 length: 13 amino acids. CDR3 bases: TGTGCCAGTAGTATACAGGGGTCCGGGGAGCTGTTTTTT. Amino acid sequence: CASSIQGSGELFF. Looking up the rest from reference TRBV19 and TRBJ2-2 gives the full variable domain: DGGITQSPKYLFRKEGQNVTLSCEQNLNHDAMYWYRQDPGQGLRLIYYSQIVNDFQKGDIAEGYSVSREKKESFPLTVTSAQKNPTAFYLCASSIQGSGELFFGEGSRLTVL.

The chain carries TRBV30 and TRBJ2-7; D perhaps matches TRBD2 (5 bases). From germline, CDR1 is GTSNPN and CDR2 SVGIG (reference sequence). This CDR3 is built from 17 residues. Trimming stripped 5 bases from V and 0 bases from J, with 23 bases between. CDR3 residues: CAWGELVGRKSSYEQYF. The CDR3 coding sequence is TGTGCCTGGGGGGAGCTTGTGGGGAGAAAAAGCTCCTACGAGCAGTACTTC.

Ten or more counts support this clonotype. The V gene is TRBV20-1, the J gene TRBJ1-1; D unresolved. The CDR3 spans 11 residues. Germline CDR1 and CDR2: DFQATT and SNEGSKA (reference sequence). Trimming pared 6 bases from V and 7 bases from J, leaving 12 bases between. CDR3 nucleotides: TGCAGTGCGGCGTCGTATAATGAAGCTTTCTTT. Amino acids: CSAASYNEAFF.

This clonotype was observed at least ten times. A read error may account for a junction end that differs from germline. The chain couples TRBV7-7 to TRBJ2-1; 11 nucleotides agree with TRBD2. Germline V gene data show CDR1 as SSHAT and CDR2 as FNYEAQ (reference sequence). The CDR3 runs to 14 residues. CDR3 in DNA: TGTGCTAGCAGCTTAGCGGGAGGGCAAGATGAGCAGTTCTTC. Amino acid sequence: CASSLAGGQDEQFF.

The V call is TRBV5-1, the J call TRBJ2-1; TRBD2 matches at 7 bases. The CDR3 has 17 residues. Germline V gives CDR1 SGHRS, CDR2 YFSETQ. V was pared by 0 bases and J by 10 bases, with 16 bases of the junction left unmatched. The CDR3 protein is CASSLGLGLRILREQFF. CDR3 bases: TGCGCCAGCAGCTTGGGTCTGGGACTACGGATCTTAAGGGAGCAGTTCTTC. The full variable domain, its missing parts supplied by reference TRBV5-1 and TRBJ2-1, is KAGVTQTPRYLIKTRGQQVTLSCSPISGHRSVSWYQQTPGQGLQFLFEYFSETQRNKGNFPGRFSGRQFSNSRSEMNVSTLELGDSALYLCASSLGLGLRILREQFFGPGTRLTVL.

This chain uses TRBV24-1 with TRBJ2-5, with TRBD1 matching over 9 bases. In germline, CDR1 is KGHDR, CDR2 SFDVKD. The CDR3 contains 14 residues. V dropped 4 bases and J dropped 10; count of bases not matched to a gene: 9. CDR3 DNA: TGTGCCACCAGTGACCCGGGACAGGGAGGAGACCAGTACTTC. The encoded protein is CATSDPGQGGDQYF.

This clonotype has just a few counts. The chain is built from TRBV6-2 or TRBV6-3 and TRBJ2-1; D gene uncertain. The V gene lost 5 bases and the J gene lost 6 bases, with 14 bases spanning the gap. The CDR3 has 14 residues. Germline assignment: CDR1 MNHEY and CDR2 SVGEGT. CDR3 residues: CASSTRSPANEQFF. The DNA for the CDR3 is TGTGCCAGCAGTACAAGATCCCCTGCCAATGAGCAGTTCTTC.

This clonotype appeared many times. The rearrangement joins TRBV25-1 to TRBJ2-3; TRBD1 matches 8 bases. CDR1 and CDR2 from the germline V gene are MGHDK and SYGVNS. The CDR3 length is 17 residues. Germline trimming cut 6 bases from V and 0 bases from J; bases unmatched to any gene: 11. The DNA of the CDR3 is TGTGCCAGCAGCAGACAGGGGTCGACCTCTAGCACAGATACGCAGTATTTT. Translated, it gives CASSRQGSTSSTDTQYF.

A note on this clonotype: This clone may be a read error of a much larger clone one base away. This CDR3 reads CAWKPAGASYNDQFF. The CDR3 DNA reads as TGTGCCTGGAAACCGGCGGGAGCCTCCTACAATGACCAGTTCTTC. V usage is TRBV30 and J usage is TRBJ2-1; 7 bases line up with TRBD2. Germline V gene sequence: CDR1 GTSNPN, CDR2 SVGIG (reference sequence). The CDR3 covers 15 residues.

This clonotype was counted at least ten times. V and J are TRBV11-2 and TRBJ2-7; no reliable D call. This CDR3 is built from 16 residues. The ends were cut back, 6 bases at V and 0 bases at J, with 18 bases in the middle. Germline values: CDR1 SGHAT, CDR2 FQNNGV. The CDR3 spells CASRPKGSRSSYEQYF. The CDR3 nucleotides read TGTGCCAGCAGACCCAAAGGTTCCCGGAGCTCCTACGAGCAGTACTTC.

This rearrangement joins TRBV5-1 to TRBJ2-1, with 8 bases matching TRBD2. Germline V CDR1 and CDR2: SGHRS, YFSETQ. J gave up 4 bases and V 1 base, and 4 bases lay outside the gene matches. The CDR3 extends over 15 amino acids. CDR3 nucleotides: TGCGCCAGCAGCTTGTCCCGGGGGGGATACAATGAGCAGTTCTTC. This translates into CASSLSRGGYNEQFF.

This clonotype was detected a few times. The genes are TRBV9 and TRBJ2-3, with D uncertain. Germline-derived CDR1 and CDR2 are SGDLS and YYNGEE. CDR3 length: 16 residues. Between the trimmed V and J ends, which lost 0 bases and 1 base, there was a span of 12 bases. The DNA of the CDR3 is TGTGCCAGCAGCGTAGGCCTTAGATTAGGCACAGATACGCAGTATTTT. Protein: CASSVGLRLGTDTQYF.

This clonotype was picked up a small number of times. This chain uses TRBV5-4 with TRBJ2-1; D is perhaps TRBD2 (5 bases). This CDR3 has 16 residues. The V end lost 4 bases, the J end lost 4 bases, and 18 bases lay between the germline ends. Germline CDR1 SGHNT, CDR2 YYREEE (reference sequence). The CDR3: CASSLLRGSRYNEQFF. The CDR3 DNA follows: TGTGCCAGCAGCCTCCTCCGGGGTAGCAGGTACAATGAGCAGTTCTTC.

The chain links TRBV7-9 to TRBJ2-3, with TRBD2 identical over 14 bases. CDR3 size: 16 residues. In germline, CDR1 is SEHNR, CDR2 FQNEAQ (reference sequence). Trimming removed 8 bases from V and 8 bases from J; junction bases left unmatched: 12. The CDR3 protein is CASQPPGLAGVGTQYF. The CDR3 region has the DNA TGTGCCAGCCAGCCCCCGGGACTAGCGGGAGTTGGTACGCAGTATTTT.

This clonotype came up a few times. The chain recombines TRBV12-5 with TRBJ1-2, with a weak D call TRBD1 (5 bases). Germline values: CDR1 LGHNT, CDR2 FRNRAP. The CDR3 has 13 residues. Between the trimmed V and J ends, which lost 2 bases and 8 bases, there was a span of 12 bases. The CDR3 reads CASGLRRGGGYTF. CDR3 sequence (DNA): TGTGCTAGTGGTTTGCGTAGGGGCGGAGGCTACACCTTC.

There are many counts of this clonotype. Here the CDR3 reads CASSFRQGAEAFF. The CDR3, as DNA: TGTGCCAGCAGTTTCAGGCAGGGGGCTGAAGCTTTCTTT. This chain connects TRBV28 to TRBJ1-1, with 7 bases that match TRBD1. After removal of 3 bases from V and 6 bases from J, the junction contained 4 bases not matched to a gene. CDR1 is MDHEN, CDR2 SYDVKM, per germline. The CDR3 has 13 amino acids.

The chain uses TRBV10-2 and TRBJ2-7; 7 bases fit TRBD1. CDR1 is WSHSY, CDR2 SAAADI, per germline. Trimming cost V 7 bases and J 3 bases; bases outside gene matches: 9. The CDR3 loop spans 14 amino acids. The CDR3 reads CASKVGTARYEQYF. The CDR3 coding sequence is TGCGCCAGCAAGGTGGGGACAGCGCGCTACGAGCAGTACTTC.

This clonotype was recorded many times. CDR3: CASSWRGQETQYF. CDR3 in DNA: TGTGCCAGCAGCTGGAGGGGCCAAGAGACCCAGTACTTC. V and J are TRBV7-2 and TRBJ2-5, with D tentatively TRBD2 (6 bases). Germline V gene sequence: CDR1 SGHTA, CDR2 FQGNSA. With 4 bases removed from V and 1 base from J, the gap between germline ends came to 7 bases. There are 13 residues in the CDR3. The full variable domain, in which reference TRBV7-2 and TRBJ2-5 provide the parts outside the CDR3, is GAGVSQSPSNKVTEKGKDVELRCDPISGHTALYWYRQSLGQGLEFLIYFQGNSAPDKSGLPSDRFSAERTGGSVSTLTIQRTQQEDSAVYLCASSWRGQETQYFGPGTRLLVL.

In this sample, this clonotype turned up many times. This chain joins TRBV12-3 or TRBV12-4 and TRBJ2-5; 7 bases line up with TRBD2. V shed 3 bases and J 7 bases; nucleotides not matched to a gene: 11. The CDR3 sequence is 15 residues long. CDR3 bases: TGTGCCAGCAGTTTTGAGGGGAGGGCTAGCGGGACCCAGTACTTC. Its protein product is CASSFEGRASGTQYF.

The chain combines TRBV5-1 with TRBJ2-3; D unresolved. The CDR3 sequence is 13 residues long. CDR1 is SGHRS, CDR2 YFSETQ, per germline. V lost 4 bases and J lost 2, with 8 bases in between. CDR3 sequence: CASSPAPTDTQYF. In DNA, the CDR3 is TGCGCCAGCAGCCCCGCGCCCACAGATACGCAGTATTTT.

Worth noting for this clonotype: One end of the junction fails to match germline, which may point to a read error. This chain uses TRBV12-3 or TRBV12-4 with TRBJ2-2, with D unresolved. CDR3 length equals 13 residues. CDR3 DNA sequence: TGTGCCAGCGGTTTCCTTGGCACCGGGGAGCTGTTTTTT. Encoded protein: CASGFLGTGELFF.

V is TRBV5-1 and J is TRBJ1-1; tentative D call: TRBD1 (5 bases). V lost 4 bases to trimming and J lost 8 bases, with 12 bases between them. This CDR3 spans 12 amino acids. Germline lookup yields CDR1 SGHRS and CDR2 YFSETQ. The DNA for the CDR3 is TGCGCCAGCAGCATACTGGGGGGGGAAGCTTTCTTT. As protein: CASSILGGEAFF.

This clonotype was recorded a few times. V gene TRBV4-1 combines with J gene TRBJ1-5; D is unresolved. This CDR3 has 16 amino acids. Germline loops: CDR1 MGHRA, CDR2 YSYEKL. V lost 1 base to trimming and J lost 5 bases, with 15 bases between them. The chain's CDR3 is CASSQAPMREDQPQHF. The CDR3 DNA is TGCGCCAGCAGCCAAGCACCAATGAGGGAAGATCAGCCCCAGCATTTT.

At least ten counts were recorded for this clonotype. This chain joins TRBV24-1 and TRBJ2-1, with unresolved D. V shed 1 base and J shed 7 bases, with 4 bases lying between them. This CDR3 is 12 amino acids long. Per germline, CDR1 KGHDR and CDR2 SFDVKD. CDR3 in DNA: TGTGCCACCAGTGATTTTAGGAATGAGCAGTTCTTC. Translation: CATSDFRNEQFF.

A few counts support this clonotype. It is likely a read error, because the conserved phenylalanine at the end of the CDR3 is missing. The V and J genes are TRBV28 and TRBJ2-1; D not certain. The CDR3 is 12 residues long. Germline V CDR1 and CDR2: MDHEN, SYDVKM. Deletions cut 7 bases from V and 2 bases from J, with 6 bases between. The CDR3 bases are TGTGCCAGCAAAGATCCCTACAATGAGCAGTTCCTC. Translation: CASKDPYNEQFL.

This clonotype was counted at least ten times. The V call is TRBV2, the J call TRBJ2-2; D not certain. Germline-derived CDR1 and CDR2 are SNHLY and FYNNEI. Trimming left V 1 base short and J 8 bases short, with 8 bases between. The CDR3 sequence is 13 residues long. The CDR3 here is CASSEDLNGELFF. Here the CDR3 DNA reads TGTGCCAGCAGTGAAGATCTTAATGGGGAGCTGTTTTTT. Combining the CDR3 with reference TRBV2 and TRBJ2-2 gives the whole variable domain EPEVTQTPSHQVTQMGQEVILRCVPISNHLYFYWYRQILGQKVEFLVSFYNNEISEKSEIFDDQFSVERPDGSNFTLKIRSTKLEDSAMYFCASSEDLNGELFFGEGSRLTVL.

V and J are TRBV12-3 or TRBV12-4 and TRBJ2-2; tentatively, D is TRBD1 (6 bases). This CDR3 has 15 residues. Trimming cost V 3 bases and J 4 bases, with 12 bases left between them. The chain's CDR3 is CASSFRQEPTGELFF. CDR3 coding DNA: TGTGCCAGCAGTTTCAGACAGGAACCCACCGGGGAGCTGTTTTTT.

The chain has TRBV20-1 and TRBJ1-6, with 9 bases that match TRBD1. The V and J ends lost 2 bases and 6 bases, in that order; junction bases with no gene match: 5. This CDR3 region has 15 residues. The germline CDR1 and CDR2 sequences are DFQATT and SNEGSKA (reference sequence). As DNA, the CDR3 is TGCAGTGCTAGATATGGGACAGGGCGTAATTCACCCCTCCACTTT. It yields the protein CSARYGTGRNSPLHF.

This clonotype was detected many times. The CDR3 DNA reads TGTGCCAGCAGCCAAGATCGGCGTGGCTACACCTTC. It specifies CASSQDRRGYTF. The V and J genes are TRBV3-1 and TRBJ1-2; D is unclear. V was shortened by 0 bases and J by 7 bases, with 6 bases between the two germline ends. Per germline, CDR1 LGHDT and CDR2 YNNKEL (reference sequence). This CDR3 is 12 amino acids long.

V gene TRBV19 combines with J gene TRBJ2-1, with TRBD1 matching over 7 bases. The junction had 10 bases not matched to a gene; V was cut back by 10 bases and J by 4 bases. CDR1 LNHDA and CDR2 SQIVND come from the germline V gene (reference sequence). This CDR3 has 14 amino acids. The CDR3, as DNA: TGTGCCAAACGTCCGGGACAGAAGTACAATGAGCAGTTCTTC. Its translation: CAKRPGQKYNEQFF.

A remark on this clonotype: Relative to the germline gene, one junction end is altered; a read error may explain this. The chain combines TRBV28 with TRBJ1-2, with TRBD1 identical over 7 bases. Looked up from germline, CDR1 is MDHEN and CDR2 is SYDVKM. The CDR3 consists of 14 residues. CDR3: CAVQGGILNYGYAF. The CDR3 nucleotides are TGTGCCGTCCAGGGGGGCATTTTGAACTATGGCTACGCCTTC.